This passage covers 13 T cell receptor beta chains from one sample sequenced in a study of Tregs in tolerant kidney transplant recipients. Libraries were prepared by immunoSEQ multiplex PCR; TCRdb keeps only in-frame clonotypes and omits some of them. The table lists 90,000 to 150,000 clones, about 91% of them singletons. Sequencing input: CD4+ T cells from blood. The receptors here all came from a human donor in good health.

This chain uses TRBV30 with TRBJ1-3, with TRBD1 identical over 8 bases. CDR1 and CDR2 from the germline V gene are GTSNPN and SVGIG (reference sequence). J was trimmed by 4 bases and V by 6 bases; bases with no gene match: 11. The CDR3 has 15 amino acids. CDR3 sequence: CACPSPTGAGNTIYF. The CDR3 nucleotides read TGTGCCTGCCCATCCCCGACAGGGGCGGGAAACACCATATATTTT.

The J gene is TRBJ2-1, the V gene TRBV11-3; TRBD1 or TRBD2 may be the D gene (5 bases each). V dropped 4 bases and J dropped 2 bases, with 9 bases sitting between them. CDR3 size: 14 residues. Looked up from germline, CDR1 is SGHNT and CDR2 is YENEEA. The CDR3 region has the DNA TGTGCCAGCAGCTCCCAGGGAGCCTACAATGAGCAGTTCTTC. It is translated as CASSSQGAYNEQFF.

This chain connects TRBV11-2 to TRBJ1-1, with D perhaps matching TRBD1 (5 bases). Per germline, CDR1 SGHAT and CDR2 FQNNGV. V lost 4 bases to trimming and J lost 4 bases, with 10 bases between them. CDR3 length: 13 amino acids. The CDR3, as DNA: TGTGCCAGCAGCTATCGGGGGGGCACTGAAGCTTTCTTT. This encodes CASSYRGGTEAFF.

This rearrangement joins TRBV7-2 to TRBJ2-7; D possibly corresponds to TRBD2 (6 bases). Germline V gives CDR1 SGHTA, CDR2 FQGNSA. V was trimmed by 0 bases and J by 4 bases, leaving 16 bases between them. The CDR3 runs to 16 residues. The CDR3 DNA reads as TGTGCCAGCAGCTTAGCTACAGGTGCTGGAGGGTACGAGCAGTACTTC. It is translated as CASSLATGAGGYEQYF.

The V gene is TRBV6-5, the J gene TRBJ2-5; 9 bases line up with TRBD2. Trimming cost V 6 bases and J 3 bases; bases outside gene matches: 8. CDR3 length: 15 residues. In germline, CDR1 is MNHEY, CDR2 SVGAGI. The CDR3 sequence: CASRTPVAGEETQYF. For the CDR3, the DNA is TGTGCCAGCAGGACTCCGGTAGCGGGGGAAGAGACCCAGTACTTC.

V and J are TRBV7-9 and TRBJ2-7; D perhaps matches TRBD1 (6 bases). Germline CDR1 is SEHNR and CDR2 is FQNEAQ (reference sequence). This CDR3 spans 13 amino acids. V was trimmed by 5 bases and J by 3 bases, leaving 11 bases between them. CDR3 nucleotide sequence: TGTGCCAGCAGCCAGTGGACAGACTACGAGCAGTACTTC. It is translated as CASSQWTDYEQYF.

The DNA of the CDR3 is TGCGCCAGCAGTGTCGCCGGGACAGGGAGTGAAAAACTGTTTTTT. Translated: CASSVAGTGSEKLFF. The chain combines TRBV4-1 with TRBJ1-4, with 9 bases aligning to TRBD1. Germline CDR1 is MGHRA and CDR2 is YSYEKL. The CDR3 has 15 amino acids. Trimming took 6 bases from V and 7 from J; bases not matched to a gene: 9.

The V call is TRBV10-3, the J call TRBJ1-3; 10 nucleotides agree with TRBD1. This CDR3 spans 16 amino acids. Germline-derived CDR1 and CDR2 are ENHRY and SYGVKD. V was pared by 3 bases and J by 2 bases, with 4 bases of the junction left unmatched. CDR3 protein: CAISDGQGVTGNTIYF. The CDR3 DNA reads as TGTGCCATCAGTGACGGACAGGGGGTCACTGGAAACACCATATATTTT.

This chain joins TRBV5-1 and TRBJ2-2; 11 bases fit TRBD1. Germline trimming cut 4 bases from V and 4 bases from J; bases unmatched to any gene: 9. CDR3 length equals 17 residues. CDR1 is SGHRS and CDR2 is YFSETQ in the germline V gene. The CDR3 coding sequence is TGCGCCAGCAGCGAGGACAGGGGGCAATCCGGCACCGGGGAGCTGTTTTTT. It translates to CASSEDRGQSGTGELFF.

V and J are TRBV7-3 and TRBJ2-5, with 12 bases matching TRBD2. This CDR3 spans 15 amino acids. From germline, CDR1 is SGHTA and CDR2 FQGTGA. Germline trimming cut 7 bases from V and 5 bases from J; bases unmatched to any gene: 8. Here the CDR3 reads CASKSSGGAVETQYF. The DNA of the CDR3 is TGTGCCAGCAAATCTAGCGGGGGGGCCGTGGAGACCCAGTACTTC.

The rearrangement uses TRBV15 and TRBJ1-4, with 7 bases that match TRBD1. The CDR3 sequence is 15 residues long. Germline assignment: CDR1 LNHNV and CDR2 YYDKDF (reference sequence). J was trimmed by 3 bases and V by 3 bases; bases with no gene match: 4. CDR3 in amino acids: CATSRQGQPNEKLFF. CDR3 nucleotide sequence: TGTGCCACCAGCAGGCAGGGACAGCCTAATGAAAAACTGTTTTTT. Variable domain in full (rest from reference TRBV15 and TRBJ1-4): DAMVIQNPRYQVTQFGKPVTLSCSQTLNHNVMYWYQQKSSQAPKLLFHYYDKDFNNEADTPDNFQSRRPNTSFCFLDIRSPGLGDTAMYLCATSRQGQPNEKLFFGSGTQLSVL.

V usage is TRBV6-5 and J usage is TRBJ2-7, with D perhaps assigned TRBD1 or TRBD2 (5 bases each). There are 15 residues in the CDR3. V lost 0 bases and J lost 3, with 12 bases in between. Per germline, CDR1 MNHEY and CDR2 SVGAGI. The CDR3 sequence: CASSYSRGRGYEQYF. DNA of the CDR3: TGTGCCAGCAGTTACTCGAGGGGTCGAGGCTACGAGCAGTACTTC.

The genes are TRBV7-9 and TRBJ1-5; D not resolved. Trimming removed 2 bases at V and 5 bases at J, with 7 bases between. The germline CDR1 and CDR2 sequences are SEHNR and FQNEAQ (reference sequence). The CDR3 extends over 13 amino acids. CDR3: CASSLTADQPQHF. CDR3 DNA sequence: TGTGCCAGCAGCTTAACGGCCGATCAGCCCCAGCATTTT.